This T cell receptor beta chain was profiled in a study of blood T cell repertoires in COVID-19. In the study overall: COVID-19 samples from acute and convalescent phases originated in the United States, Italy and Spain.

The table came from immunoSEQ multiplex PCR; TCRdb's copy has only in-frame clones and leaves some out. The table lists just under 250,000 clones, 85% to 90% of them singletons, with over 4% in the top ten. Assignments of participants to cohorts depended upon their own reported clinical history. Cohort 3 recovered donors had two negative PCRs, clearance, or symptom resolution. The CDR3 extends over 15 amino acids. Sequenced: PBMCs or T cells enriched from blood (not recorded which). The gene calls are TRBV21-1 and TRBJ2-3; TRBD1 is the table's D call and was not checked against the DNA. TRBV21-1 is annotated as a pseudogene. The receptor's source is a woman younger than 45 who had recovered from COVID-19. The CDR3 region has the DNA TGTGCCAGCAGCGACCGGGACAGGGTCCCAGATACGCAGTATTTT. It translates to CASSDRDRVPDTQYF.